This T cell receptor (beta chain) was recorded in a study of response to subunit inactivated influenza vaccine. TCRdb passed the RT-PCR reads through MiXCR, listing each CDR3 protein once. The sample holds 500,000 to 750,000 distinct CDR3 sequences, roughly 15% seen once. CDR1 LGHNA and CDR2 YNFKEQ come from the germline V gene. The CDR3 runs 17 residues. The junction had 10 bases not matched to a gene; V was cut back by 1 base and J by 4 bases. The table lists this clonotype with a few counts. The chain carries TRBV4-2 and TRBJ1-3; 7 bases are a match to TRBD1. The sequences come from PBMCs from blood, collected 11 to 12 days after vaccination. This clonotype was obtained from a man aged 50-60 years who received an inactivated influenza vaccine. CDR3 DNA sequence: TGTGCCAGCAGCCAAGGCCGCGACAGGGCGGACGGAAACACCATATATTTT. It specifies CASSQGRDRADGNTIYF.